The next 8 T cell receptor beta chains were all read from a single sample in a study of cytomegalovirus exposure and HLA in healthy donors. Using immunoSEQ multiplex PCR, the repertoire was profiled, and TCRdb retains in-frame clones only, with some absent. Of under 150,000 clones listed, roughly 89% are singletons. The sample taken for sequencing was PBMCs. The source is a woman younger than 35 in good health and CMV-seronegative.

This rearrangement joins TRBV9 to TRBJ2-3; 7 nucleotides align to TRBD2. V was clipped by 0 bases and J by 0 bases; unmatched bases: 4. The CDR3 runs to 16 residues. Germline V lookup: CDR1 SGDLS, CDR2 YYNGEE. The DNA for the CDR3 is TGTGCCAGCAGCGTAGTTCCAGCGGGGAGCACAGATACGCAGTATTTT. Translated: CASSVVPAGSTDTQYF.

The J gene is TRBJ1-5, the V gene TRBV30; 8 nucleotides align to TRBD1. V shed 3 bases and J 5 bases; nucleotides not matched to a gene: 3. The CDR3 contains 13 residues. Germline CDR1 GTSNPN, CDR2 SVGIG (reference sequence). In DNA, the CDR3 is TGTGCCTGGAGCGGACAGGGCTATCAGCCCCAGCATTTT. Translation: CAWSGQGYQPQHF.

The chain couples TRBV4-3 to TRBJ2-3, with D possibly being TRBD1 (7 bases). The CDR3 runs 16 residues. The V end was cut by 0 bases, the J end by 4 bases, with 14 bases between. Germline CDR1 is LGHNA and CDR2 is YSLEER. CDR3 in amino acids: CASSQDPQGGPDTQYF. The CDR3 nucleotides are TGCGCCAGCAGCCAAGATCCGCAGGGGGGCCCAGATACGCAGTATTTT.

Ten or more counts support this clone. The chain joins TRBV5-1 to TRBJ1-1; the match to TRBD1 covers 9 bases. Germline loops: CDR1 SGHRS, CDR2 YFSETQ. The V and J ends lost 5 bases and 1 base, in that order; junction bases with no gene match: 6. This CDR3 contains 15 residues. CDR3 sequence: CASRRTGVANTEAFF. The CDR3 DNA reads TGCGCCAGCAGACGGACAGGGGTGGCGAACACTGAAGCTTTCTTT.

The genes are TRBV19 and TRBJ1-5; no definite D call. V was clipped by 6 bases and J by 0 bases, with 12 bases between them. Germline CDR1 is LNHDA and CDR2 is SQIVND (reference sequence). CDR3 size: 15 residues. CDR3 residues: CASRKRGSSNQPQHF. The CDR3 region has the DNA TGTGCCAGTAGAAAACGAGGAAGTAGCAATCAGCCCCAGCATTTT.

This chain joins TRBV7-2 and TRBJ2-5, with a tentative D call TRBD2 (6 bases). The CDR3 length is 13 residues. V dropped 5 bases and J dropped 3 bases, with 10 bases sitting between them. The germline gives CDR1 SGHTA, CDR2 FQGNSA. CDR3 bases: TGTGCCAGCAGCCAGAGGACTAAAGAGACCCAGTACTTC. It yields the protein CASSQRTKETQYF.

The chain uses TRBV12-1 and TRBJ2-1; the D call TRBD1 from the table was never checked on the DNA. TRBV12-1 is a pseudogene segment. The CDR3 spans 17 residues. CDR3 loop: CASSFWAPVQGANEQFF. DNA for the CDR3: TGTGCCAGCAGCTTTTGGGCCCCGGTACAGGGGGCAAATGAGCAGTTCTTC.

The J gene is TRBJ1-2, the V gene TRBV7-2; D is ambiguous. Trimming stripped 2 bases from V and 3 bases from J, with 13 bases between. CDR1 is SGHTA and CDR2 is FQGNSA in the germline V gene. The CDR3 contains 15 residues. DNA for the CDR3: TGTGCCAGCAGCTTAAGTCCCCCCCAGGACTATGGCTACACCTTC. Encoded protein: CASSLSPPQDYGYTF.